This entry describes one T cell receptor beta chain. The authors' processing: Nucleated cell number was recorded as an estimate derived from reference gene primer amplification. TCRdb's copy holds only in-frame clones and misses some; the assay was immunoSEQ multiplex PCR. V and J calls plus clone size are reproduced from that table; the DNA served to infer D and trimming. The sample shows some 130,000 clones, roughly 80% of them seen only once. The sample belongs to a study of blood T cell repertoires in COVID-19. Study context: Whether acute or convalescent, the COVID-19 samples came from the United States, Italy and Spain.

The CDR3 length is 14 residues. The V end was cut by 1 base, the J end by 8 bases, with 14 bases between. The germline gives CDR1 LNHDA, CDR2 SQIVND (reference sequence). In terms of age and location, participants ranged from roughly 18 to 90 years and lived in about two dozen US areas. Clinical histories supplied by participants themselves formed the basis of cohort assignment. This chain joins TRBV19 and TRBJ1-1; the D gene is possibly TRBD1 (5 bases). Specimen: PBMCs or T cells enriched from blood (not recorded which). The TCR originated in a man aged 35 to 55 with acute COVID-19. The CDR3 DNA reads TGTGCCAGTAGTATAGTGGCAGGGTCTGGGGAAGCTTTCTTT. As protein: CASSIVAGSGEAFF. The whole variable domain, remainder taken from reference TRBV19 and TRBJ1-1, is DGGITQSPKYLFRKEGQNVTLSCEQNLNHDAMYWYRQDPGQGLRLIYYSQIVNDFQKGDIAEGYSVSREKKESFPLTVTSAQKNPTAFYLCASSIVAGSGEAFFGQGTRLTVV.